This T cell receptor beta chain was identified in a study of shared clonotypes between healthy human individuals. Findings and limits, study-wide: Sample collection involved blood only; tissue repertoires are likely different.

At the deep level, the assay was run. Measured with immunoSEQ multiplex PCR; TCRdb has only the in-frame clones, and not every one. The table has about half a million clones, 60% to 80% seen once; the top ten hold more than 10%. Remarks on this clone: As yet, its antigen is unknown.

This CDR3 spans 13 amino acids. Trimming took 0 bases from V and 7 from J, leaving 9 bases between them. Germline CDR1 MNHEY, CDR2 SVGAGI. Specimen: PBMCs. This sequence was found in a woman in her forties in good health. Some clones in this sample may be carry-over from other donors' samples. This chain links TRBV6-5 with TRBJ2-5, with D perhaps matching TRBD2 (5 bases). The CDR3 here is CASSYSRERTQYF. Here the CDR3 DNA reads TGTGCCAGCAGTTACTCTAGGGAGAGGACCCAGTACTTC.